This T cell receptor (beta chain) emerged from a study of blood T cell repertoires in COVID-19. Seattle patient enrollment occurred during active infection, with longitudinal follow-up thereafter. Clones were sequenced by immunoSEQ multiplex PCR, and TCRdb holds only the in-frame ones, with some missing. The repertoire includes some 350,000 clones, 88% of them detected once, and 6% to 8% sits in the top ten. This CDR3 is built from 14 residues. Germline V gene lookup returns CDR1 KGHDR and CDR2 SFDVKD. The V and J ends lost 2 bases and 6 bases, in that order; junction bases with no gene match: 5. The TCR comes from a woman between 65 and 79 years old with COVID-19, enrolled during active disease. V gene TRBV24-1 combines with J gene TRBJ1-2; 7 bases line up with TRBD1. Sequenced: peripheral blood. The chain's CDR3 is CATSDWQGGNGYTF. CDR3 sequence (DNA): TGTGCCACCAGTGATTGGCAGGGGGGAAATGGCTACACCTTC.